The 28 T cell receptor beta chains below come from one sample, sequenced in a study of blood T cell repertoires in COVID-19. Clones were sequenced by immunoSEQ multiplex PCR, and TCRdb holds only the in-frame ones, with some missing. The sample lists about 170,000 clones, under 95% occurring once. Material for sequencing was peripheral blood. The receptors were sampled from a man aged 18 to 30 with COVID-19, enrolled during active disease.

This chain connects TRBV27 to TRBJ2-7, with 8 bases identical to TRBD2. Losses at the gene ends were 10 bases for V and 9 bases for J; bases not matched to a gene: 14. CDR3 size: 13 residues. The germline V gene has CDR1 MNHEY and CDR2 SMNVEV (reference sequence). For the CDR3, the DNA is TGTGCCACCAATAGCGGGGCTCCTGACGGGCAGTACTTC. Its translation is CATNSGAPDGQYF.

This clone was observed a few times. This rearrangement joins TRBV19 to TRBJ1-5; maybe TRBD1 (5 bases). Germline V gene sequence: CDR1 LNHDA, CDR2 SQIVND (reference sequence). Trimming removed 6 bases from V and 5 bases from J, with 17 bases in between. This CDR3 contains 15 residues. The CDR3 DNA reads TGTGCCAGTAGCCCGACAGCCGCACATCATCAGCCCCAGCATTTT. Its protein is CASSPTAAHHQPQHF.

This chain connects TRBV10-3 to TRBJ2-6, with D perhaps TRBD1 (6 bases). The CDR3 extends over 16 amino acids. V lost 0 bases and J 0 bases, leaving 6 bases between the germline ends. Per germline, CDR1 ENHRY and CDR2 SYGVKD. The CDR3 protein is CAISESGGSGANVLTF. CDR3 DNA: TGTGCCATCAGTGAGTCAGGGGGCTCTGGGGCCAACGTCCTGACTTTC.

The chain uses TRBV4-3 and TRBJ1-2; D remains unclear. This CDR3 comprises 15 residues. From germline, CDR1 is LGHNA and CDR2 YSLEER. Trimming removed 1 base from V and 0 bases from J, with 9 bases in between. In nucleotides, the CDR3 is TGCGCCAGCAGCCAAGCTAGGAGAGCTAACTATGGCTACACCTTC. It codes for CASSQARRANYGYTF.

The V gene is TRBV18, the J gene TRBJ2-3; possible D gene TRBD2, 6 bases. CDR3 length: 13 residues. CDR1 and CDR2 from the germline V gene are KGHSH and LQKENI. V lost 3 bases and J lost 5, with 9 bases in between. The CDR3 region has the DNA TGTGCCAGCTCACCGCGGGACGGAGATACGCAGTATTTT. This sequence encodes CASSPRDGDTQYF.

This chain uses TRBV5-1 with TRBJ2-7, with 8 bases fitting TRBD2. The ends lost 1 base at V and 4 bases at J; junction bases unmatched: 10. CDR1 is SGHRS and CDR2 is YFSETQ in the germline V gene. This CDR3 comprises 16 residues. For the CDR3, the DNA is TGCGCCAGCAGCTTGAATCCAGCGGGAGATACGTACGAGCAGTACTTC. It translates to CASSLNPAGDTYEQYF.

The V call is TRBV15, the J call TRBJ2-7; no reliable D call. This CDR3 comprises 13 residues. V was shortened by 6 bases and J by 2 bases, with 11 bases between the two germline ends. Per the germline V gene, CDR1 is LNHNV and CDR2 is YYDKDF (reference sequence). In DNA form, the CDR3 reads TGTGCCACCAGTTTCGCAGGTACCTACGAGCAGTACTTC. Its translation: CATSFAGTYEQYF.

This chain joins TRBV20-1 and TRBJ2-7; tentatively, D is TRBD2 (6 bases). Germline CDR1 DFQATT, CDR2 SNEGSKA (reference sequence). This CDR3 region has 13 residues. With 6 bases removed from V and 2 bases from J, the gap between germline ends came to 14 bases. The CDR3 region is CSASRGGTYEQYF. The CDR3 coding sequence is TGCAGTGCGAGTCGCGGAGGGACCTACGAGCAGTACTTC.

This clone has just a few counts. This sequence joins TRBV6-6 and TRBJ2-7; 9 nucleotides line up with TRBD1. After removal of 3 bases from V and 4 bases from J, the junction contained 10 bases not matched to a gene. The length of the CDR3 is 16 residues. Per germline, CDR1 MNHNY and CDR2 SVGAGI (reference sequence). In nucleotides, the CDR3 is TGTGCCAGCAGTTATCAAGACAGGGGGTATAGGTACGAGCAGTACTTC. This codes for CASSYQDRGYRYEQYF.

Here the CDR3 DNA reads TGTGCCAGCAGCCCTACAGGGGACCGCAATCAGCCCCAGCATTTT. It encodes CASSPTGDRNQPQHF. The rearrangement links TRBV9 to TRBJ1-5; TRBD1 matches at 7 bases. Looked up from germline, CDR1 is SGDLS and CDR2 is YYNGEE. This CDR3 region has 15 residues. Trimming at V came to 4 bases and at J to 2 bases, leaving 6 bases not matched to a gene.

In its sample, this clone was seen once. The genes are TRBV9 and TRBJ2-1, with D perhaps TRBD2 (6 bases). Germline loops: CDR1 SGDLS, CDR2 YYNGEE. The V and J ends lost 4 bases and 2 bases respectively, with 13 bases between them. This CDR3 comprises 15 residues. CDR3 region: CASSPGSRTYNEQFF. CDR3 sequence (DNA): TGTGCCAGCAGCCCCGGGAGCCGGACCTACAATGAGCAGTTCTTC.

The rearrangement links TRBV29-1 to TRBJ2-7; 9 bases map to TRBD1. J lost 0 bases, V lost 4 bases, and 4 bases had no gene match. The length of the CDR3 is 14 residues. Germline CDR1 SQVTM, CDR2 ANQGSEA. The CDR3 here is CSVVGTGISYEQYF. CDR3 bases: TGCAGCGTTGTGGGGACAGGGATCTCCTACGAGCAGTACTTC.

Comment on this clone: Its ends do not fully match the called genes, so a read error is possible. The chain is built from TRBV19 and TRBJ1-4; TRBD1 agrees at 7 bases. From germline, CDR1 is LNHDA and CDR2 SQIVND (reference sequence). CDR3 size: 14 residues. The CDR3 spells CATRDRDSNEKLLF. Written as DNA, the CDR3 is TGTGCCACTAGGGACCGGGACAGCAATGAAAAACTGCTTTTT.

This clone was detected only a few times. CDR3 loop: CASSARGGQDTYEQYF. The DNA of the CDR3 is TGTGCCAGCAGCGCCCGAGGGGGACAGGATACCTACGAGCAGTACTTC. The chain recombines TRBV9 with TRBJ2-7; TRBD1 matches at 8 bases. This CDR3 is built from 16 residues. Per the germline V gene, CDR1 is SGDLS and CDR2 is YYNGEE. Trimming took 3 bases from V and 2 from J; bases not matched to a gene: 10.

The chain couples TRBV30 to TRBJ2-5, with a weak D call TRBD1 (6 bases). The CDR3 runs to 11 residues. V shed 0 bases and J shed 7 bases, with 6 bases lying between them. The germline CDR1 and CDR2 sequences are GTSNPN and SVGIG (reference sequence). This chain's CDR3 is CAWSVGGTQYF. CDR3 sequence (DNA): TGTGCCTGGAGTGTAGGGGGGACCCAGTACTTC. Filled out from reference TRBV30 and TRBJ2-5, the complete variable domain reads SQTIHQWPATLVQPVGSPLSLECTVEGTSNPNLYWYRQAAGRGLQLLFYSVGIGQISSEVPQNLSASRPQDRQFILSSKKLLLSDSGFYLCAWSVGGTQYFGPGTRLLVL.

The chain couples TRBV19 to TRBJ2-7, with 8 bases lining up with TRBD1. The J segment lost 3 bases and the V segment lost 4 bases, leaving 8 bases of the junction unmatched. The CDR3 has 15 residues. Germline CDR1 is LNHDA and CDR2 is SQIVND (reference sequence). CDR3 nucleotide sequence: TGTGCCAGTAGTAATTCAATTGGGACAGGCTACGAGCAGTACTTC. It encodes CASSNSIGTGYEQYF.

CDR3 nucleotides: TGTGCCAGCAGTGTCGTCGGACAGGGGGCCTACGAGCAGTACTTC. Residues: CASSVVGQGAYEQYF. The genes are TRBV6-4 and TRBJ2-7; 10 nucleotides match TRBD1. With V trimmed by 4 bases and J by 2 bases, 5 bases remained unmatched. The CDR3 has 15 amino acids. CDR1 is MRHNA and CDR2 is SNTAGT in the germline V gene.

The chain uses TRBV6-6 and TRBJ1-2; the match to TRBD1 covers 7 bases. The junction had 7 bases not matched to a gene; V was cut back by 3 bases and J by 6 bases. Looked up from germline, CDR1 is MNHNY and CDR2 is SVGAGI (reference sequence). This CDR3 comprises 14 residues. The CDR3 nucleotides are TGTGCCAGCAGTTATGAGCGAGGGGGCGATGGCTACACCTTC. The encoded protein is CASSYERGGDGYTF.

This clone was counted once. This chain connects TRBV28 to TRBJ1-6; D unclear. Germline assignment: CDR1 MDHEN and CDR2 SYDVKM. This CDR3 is 16 amino acids long. The germline V and J ends were trimmed by 6 bases and 0 bases, with 12 bases remaining between them. The CDR3 bases are TGTGCCAGCAGCTCCCATACGAGCTCCTATAATTCACCCCTCCACTTT. Encoded protein: CASSSHTSSYNSPLHF.

The rearrangement links TRBV29-1 to TRBJ2-1; TRBD2 is a possible D gene (6 bases). CDR1 and CDR2 (germline): SQVTM, ANQGSEA. With 6 bases removed from V and 3 bases from J, the gap between germline ends came to 18 bases. This CDR3 comprises 15 residues. The CDR3 region is CSVPGLELIYNEQFF. The CDR3 nucleotides are TGCAGCGTGCCGGGACTTGAATTAATCTACAATGAGCAGTTCTTC.

This chain uses TRBV18 with TRBJ2-7; 10 bases are shared with TRBD1. The length of the CDR3 is 14 residues. Germline V lookup: CDR1 KGHSH, CDR2 LQKENI. J lost 2 bases, V lost 3 bases, and 1 base had no gene match. The CDR3 DNA reads as TGTGCCAGCTCACCCGACAGGGGGCCCTACGAGCAGTACTTC. Its translation: CASSPDRGPYEQYF. The full variable domain, completed using reference TRBV18 and TRBJ2-7, is NAGVMQNPRHLVRRRGQEARLRCSPMKGHSHVYWYRQLPEEGLKFMVYLQKENIIDESGMPKERFSAEFPKEGPSILRIQQVVRGDSAAYFCASSPDRGPYEQYFGPGTRLTVT.

The chain couples TRBV6-6 to TRBJ1-1; D uncertain. V lost 0 bases and J lost 1, with 12 bases in between. The germline V gene has CDR1 MNHNY and CDR2 SVGAGI (reference sequence). The CDR3 runs 16 residues. CDR3 sequence: CASSYSGGWGNTEAFF. The CDR3 DNA reads as TGTGCCAGCAGTTACTCGGGAGGGTGGGGGAACACTGAAGCTTTCTTT.

The V call is TRBV7-8, the J call TRBJ2-7; no definite D call. The CDR3 spans 15 residues. Germline V gene lookup returns CDR1 SGHVS and CDR2 FQNEAQ. The ends were cut back, 6 bases at V and 2 bases at J, with 17 bases in the middle. The CDR3 loop reads CASRLTLGSTYEQYF. Written as DNA, the CDR3 is TGTGCCAGCAGGCTAACCCTGGGCAGTACCTACGAGCAGTACTTC.

This chain joins TRBV27 and TRBJ2-1, with 9 bases lining up with TRBD2. The CDR3 is 16 amino acids. Germline-derived CDR1 and CDR2 are MNHEY and SMNVEV (reference sequence). J lost 5 bases, V lost 6 bases, and 11 bases had no gene match. The CDR3 is CASRSIAGATDNEQFF. CDR3 nucleotide sequence: TGTGCCAGCAGGAGTATAGCGGGAGCCACCGACAATGAGCAGTTCTTC.

V is TRBV5-1 and J is TRBJ1-1, with D possibly TRBD1 on 5 matching bases. The germline CDR1 and CDR2 sequences are SGHRS and YFSETQ. The length of the CDR3 is 15 residues. Trimming left V 2 bases short and J 1 base short, with 12 bases between. The CDR3 loop reads CASSFGGSRNTEAFF. The DNA of the CDR3 is TGCGCCAGCAGCTTTGGGGGGAGTCGGAACACTGAAGCTTTCTTT.

This chain joins TRBV29-1 and TRBJ2-1; D is ambiguous. The length of the CDR3 is 12 residues. The V end lost 2 bases, the J end lost 5 bases, and 7 bases lay between the germline ends. Germline V gene sequence: CDR1 SQVTM, CDR2 ANQGSEA. The CDR3 sequence: CSVEWSNNEQFF. CDR3 nucleotide sequence: TGCAGCGTTGAATGGAGTAACAATGAGCAGTTCTTC.

This chain connects TRBV19 to TRBJ2-2; 7 nucleotides match TRBD1. Losses at the gene ends were 6 bases for V and 0 bases for J; bases not matched to a gene: 7. CDR1 and CDR2 from the germline V gene are LNHDA and SQIVND (reference sequence). The CDR3 is 16 residues long. The CDR3 sequence: CASRWAGTANTGELFF. CDR3 bases: TGTGCCAGTAGATGGGCCGGGACAGCGAACACCGGGGAGCTGTTTTTT.

The chain combines TRBV28 with TRBJ1-6, with a weak D call TRBD1 (5 bases). V lost 7 bases and J lost 5, with 12 bases in between. Germline-derived CDR1 and CDR2 are MDHEN and SYDVKM. This CDR3 is 14 amino acids long. Here the CDR3 DNA reads TGTGCCAGCAACCATTTAGGGGATAATTCACCCCTCCACTTT. Encoded protein: CASNHLGDNSPLHF.